The 11 T cell receptor beta chains presented below share a single source sample, sequenced in a study of blood T cell repertoires in COVID-19. Only in-frame clones appear in the TCRdb table, and some are missing; sequencing was by immunoSEQ multiplex PCR. The sample carries tens of thousands of clones, roughly four fifths recorded once. The material sequenced was peripheral blood. These receptor sequences come from a man between 65 and 85 years old with COVID-19, enrolled during active disease.

This chain links TRBV18 with TRBJ1-4; D is unclear. The CDR3 runs to 16 residues. V lost 7 bases, J lost 4 bases, and 19 bases lay in between. Germline CDR1 is KGHSH and CDR2 is LQKENI. CDR3 residues: CASWRRGSSDNEKLFF. The DNA for the CDR3 is TGTGCCAGCTGGAGGCGGGGAAGCTCGGATAATGAAAAACTGTTTTTT.

The chain carries TRBV5-5 and TRBJ2-1; TRBD2 agrees at 9 bases. The germline V gene has CDR1 SGHKS and CDR2 YYEKEE (reference sequence). Losses at the gene ends were 1 base for V and 15 bases for J; bases not matched to a gene: 8. The CDR3 runs 13 residues. The CDR3 nucleotides read TGTGCCAGCAGCTTGAATTTGCGGGAGGGCCCGTTCTTC. Protein sequence: CASSLNLREGPFF.

The chain links TRBV11-3 to TRBJ2-1; D remains ambiguous. The germline V and J ends were trimmed by 1 base and 7 bases, with 2 bases remaining between them. Per germline, CDR1 SGHNT and CDR2 YENEEA. The CDR3 consists of 11 residues. The CDR3 here is CASSLANEQFF. The CDR3 coding sequence is TGTGCCAGCAGCTTAGCGAATGAGCAGTTCTTC.

This clone was counted once. The rearrangement links TRBV19 to TRBJ1-2; TRBD1 aligns across 12 bases. The CDR3 length is 14 residues. CDR1 and CDR2 (germline): LNHDA, SQIVND (reference sequence). After removal of 6 bases from V and 6 bases from J, the junction contained 5 bases not matched to a gene. CDR3 in DNA: TGTGCCAGTAGCCCGGGACAGGGGGCCCATGGCTACACCTTC. Translation gives CASSPGQGAHGYTF.

V is TRBV28 and J is TRBJ1-2, with 10 bases that match TRBD1. Germline trimming cut 5 bases from V and 6 bases from J; bases unmatched to any gene: 6. CDR3 size: 14 residues. Germline V gene sequence: CDR1 MDHEN, CDR2 SYDVKM. The CDR3 protein is CASSTTGGLDGYTF. In DNA, the CDR3 is TGTGCCAGCAGTACGACAGGGGGCTTGGATGGCTACACCTTC.

The J gene is TRBJ2-1, the V gene TRBV28; 10 bases agree with TRBD2. CDR1 and CDR2 (germline): MDHEN, SYDVKM. J gave up 0 bases and V 6 bases, and 11 bases lay outside the gene matches. The CDR3 contains 18 residues. The CDR3 DNA sequence: TGTGCCAGCAGCAACCCTGGACTAGCGGAGAGCTCCTACAATGAGCAGTTCTTC. Translation gives CASSNPGLAESSYNEQFF.

This chain joins TRBV19 and TRBJ1-4; D remains ambiguous. Deletions cut 4 bases from V and 7 bases from J, with 13 bases between. CDR3 size: 14 residues. CDR1 is LNHDA and CDR2 is SQIVND in the germline V gene (reference sequence). The CDR3 spells CASSTGYTAEKLFF. The CDR3 DNA follows: TGTGCCAGTAGTACAGGCTATACGGCTGAAAAACTGTTTTTT.

This chain links TRBV29-1 with TRBJ2-2; 9 positions match TRBD1. The length of the CDR3 is 16 residues. Trimming cost V 1 base and J 3 bases; bases outside gene matches: 6. Germline loops: CDR1 SQVTM, CDR2 ANQGSEA. The CDR3 region has the DNA TGCAGCGTTGAAGTCTTCGGGACAGGGTACACCGGGGAGCTGTTTTTT. The encoded protein is CSVEVFGTGYTGELFF.

V usage is TRBV29-1 and J usage is TRBJ1-1, with D perhaps matching TRBD1 (6 bases). In germline, CDR1 is SQVTM, CDR2 ANQGSEA. The CDR3 sequence is 14 residues long. Trimming took 4 bases from V and 6 from J, leaving 18 bases between them. DNA of the CDR3: TGCAGCGTTGGAGGTAGCGGGGGCCAGCCTGAAGCTTTCTTT. It is translated as CSVGGSGGQPEAFF.

This rearrangement joins TRBV9 to TRBJ2-3, with TRBD2 identical over 13 bases. Trimming removed 6 bases from V and 3 bases from J; junction bases left unmatched: 7. There are 16 residues in the CDR3. Per germline, CDR1 SGDLS and CDR2 YYNGEE. The CDR3 spells CASTLSGLAGTDTQYF. CDR3 nucleotide sequence: TGTGCCAGCACCCTTTCGGGACTAGCGGGAACAGATACGCAGTATTTT. The complete variable domain, with remaining parts taken from reference TRBV9 and TRBJ2-3, reads DSGVTQTPKHLITATGQRVTLRCSPRSGDLSVYWYQQSLDQGLQFLIQYYNGEERAKGNILERFSAQQFPDLHSELNLSSLELGDSALYFCASTLSGLAGTDTQYFGPGTRLTVL.

This sequence joins TRBV20-1 and TRBJ2-7; TRBD2 is a possible D gene (5 bases). Per germline, CDR1 DFQATT and CDR2 SNEGSKA (reference sequence). V shed 6 bases and J shed 3 bases, with 9 bases lying between them. This CDR3 has 11 residues. CDR3 residues: CSAVRGYEQYF. The CDR3 DNA sequence: TGCAGTGCCGTCCGGGGCTACGAGCAGTACTTC.